Below are 10 T cell receptor beta chains sequenced from a single sample in a study of cytomegalovirus exposure and HLA in healthy donors. Only in-frame clones appear in the TCRdb table, and some are missing; sequencing was by immunoSEQ multiplex PCR. The data contain about 140,000 clones, about 83% of them singletons. Sequencing was carried out using PBMCs. These receptors were obtained from a woman aged 30 to 39 in good health and CMV-seronegative.

This chain connects TRBV28 to TRBJ2-1; D gene ambiguous. The V gene lost 7 bases and the J gene lost 3 bases, with 10 bases spanning the gap. This CDR3 has 13 amino acids. Per germline, CDR1 MDHEN and CDR2 SYDVKM. CDR3 protein: CASMPSNYNEQFF. As DNA, the CDR3 is TGTGCCAGCATGCCCAGTAACTACAATGAGCAGTTCTTC.

On this clone: The sample contains more than one DNA sequence encoding this CDR3. The chain carries TRBV27 and TRBJ1-2; D is possibly TRBD1 (5 bases). The length of the CDR3 is 13 residues. CDR1 is MNHEY and CDR2 is SMNVEV in the germline V gene (reference sequence). Trimming took 2 bases from V and 4 from J, leaving 8 bases between them. CDR3 sequence (DNA): TGTGCCAGCAGTTTAGGGCAGGGCTATGGCTACACCTTC. It encodes CASSLGQGYGYTF.

The V and J genes are TRBV7-9 and TRBJ1-2; the match to TRBD1 covers 7 bases. The ends lost 2 bases at V and 0 bases at J; junction bases unmatched: 9. This CDR3 is built from 17 residues. CDR1 and CDR2 (germline): SEHNR, FQNEAQ (reference sequence). CDR3 in amino acids: CASSLLLDRASNYGYTF. CDR3 DNA: TGTGCCAGCAGCTTACTACTTGACAGGGCGTCTAACTATGGCTACACCTTC.

The chain is built from TRBV30 and TRBJ2-2; TRBD2 matches 7 bases. The CDR3 length is 15 residues. Germline-derived CDR1 and CDR2 are GTSNPN and SVGIG (reference sequence). Trimming cost V 0 bases and J 7 bases; bases outside gene matches: 8. The CDR3 nucleotides are TGTGCCTGGAGTGTTCGGGGGGAAGTACACGGGGAGCTGTTTTTT. Translating it yields CAWSVRGEVHGELFF.

This clone was detected once. V and J are TRBV5-8 and TRBJ2-1, with 7 bases aligning to TRBD1. V gave up 2 bases and J gave up 4 bases; unmatched junction bases: 3. From germline, CDR1 is SGHTS and CDR2 YDEGEE. The CDR3 runs 14 residues. In nucleotides, the CDR3 is TGTGCCAGCAGCTTAGGGACAGAGTACAATGAGCAGTTCTTC. Protein product: CASSLGTEYNEQFF.

The rearrangement links TRBV6-6 to TRBJ2-5; TRBD2 agrees at 10 bases. Trimming took 2 bases from V and 3 from J; bases not matched to a gene: 3. Germline CDR1 and CDR2: MNHNY and SVGAGI (reference sequence). CDR3 length: 15 amino acids. The chain's CDR3 is CASSYPSGGKETQYF. As DNA, the CDR3 is TGTGCCAGCAGTTACCCTAGCGGGGGAAAAGAGACCCAGTACTTC.

V is TRBV29-1 and J is TRBJ1-1; no reliable D call. CDR1 and CDR2 from the germline V gene are SQVTM and ANQGSEA. Trimming stripped 5 bases from V and 1 base from J, with 14 bases between. The CDR3 covers 14 residues. In nucleotides, the CDR3 is TGCAGCGTTATAACGGGTCAGTCGAACACTGAAGCTTTCTTT. As protein: CSVITGQSNTEAFF.

In its sample, this clone was seen a few times. The chain has TRBV19 and TRBJ2-2; unclear D gene. The CDR3 loop spans 12 amino acids. CDR1 is LNHDA, CDR2 SQIVND, per germline (reference sequence). V was trimmed by 0 bases and J by 7 bases, leaving 3 bases between them. The chain's CDR3 is CASSIDRGELFF. Written as DNA, the CDR3 is TGTGCCAGTAGTATAGACCGCGGGGAGCTGTTTTTT.

The rearrangement uses TRBV19 and TRBJ1-2; D gene unclear. This CDR3 is built from 15 residues. CDR1 LNHDA and CDR2 SQIVND come from the germline V gene (reference sequence). With 6 bases removed from V and 4 bases from J, the gap between germline ends came to 18 bases. The CDR3 DNA reads as TGTGCCAGTAGCCGAGAGAATAGGGAGAGCTATGGCTACACCTTC. Translation: CASSRENRESYGYTF.

This clone was picked up a small number of times. The chain is built from TRBV7-8 and TRBJ2-3; D ambiguous. CDR1 and CDR2 (germline): SGHVS, FQNEAQ. With 5 bases removed from V and 4 bases from J, the gap between germline ends came to 10 bases. The length of the CDR3 is 13 residues. The CDR3 reads CASSPAQADTQYF. The CDR3 bases are TGTGCCAGCAGCCCTGCCCAGGCAGATACGCAGTATTTT.